These 22 T cell receptor beta chains were sequenced from one sample in a study of blood T cell repertoires in COVID-19. Clones were sequenced by immunoSEQ multiplex PCR, and TCRdb holds only the in-frame ones, with some missing. The sample consists of approximately 240,000 clones, around four fifths of them appearing once. Source material: peripheral blood. These TCRs come from a woman between 55 and 75 years old with active or convalescent COVID-19.

The chain combines TRBV10-3 with TRBJ2-1; 10 bases match TRBD1. V shed 6 bases, J shed 4 bases, and the junction held 3 bases outside the gene matches. The CDR3 has 14 amino acids. CDR1 is ENHRY, CDR2 SYGVKD, per germline. The CDR3 sequence is CAISGQGVYNEQFF. CDR3 nucleotide sequence: TGTGCCATCAGCGGACAGGGGGTATACAATGAGCAGTTCTTC.

The chain carries TRBV2 and TRBJ1-2; the D gene is possibly TRBD1 (5 bases). The V and J ends lost 6 bases and 7 bases respectively, with 15 bases between them. This CDR3 spans 13 amino acids. Germline V CDR1 and CDR2: SNHLY, FYNNEI. The CDR3 loop is CASRAWGRGGYTF. The CDR3 DNA reads TGTGCCAGCAGAGCCTGGGGGAGGGGTGGCTACACCTTC. Full variable domain (rest looked up from reference TRBV2 and TRBJ1-2): EPEVTQTPSHQVTQMGQEVILRCVPISNHLYFYWYRQILGQKVEFLVSFYNNEISEKSEIFDDQFSVERPDGSNFTLKIRSTKLEDSAMYFCASRAWGRGGYTFGSGTRLTVV.

This chain links TRBV7-2 with TRBJ1-4; possibly TRBD1 for D (6 bases). Looked up from germline, CDR1 is SGHTA and CDR2 is FQGNSA. V was cut by 7 bases and J by 7 bases, with 13 bases left in between. CDR3 length: 13 amino acids. The CDR3 sequence: CASTLRGGEKLFF. Here the CDR3 DNA reads TGTGCCAGCACCCTGAGAGGGGGTGAAAAACTGTTTTTT.

The chain joins TRBV5-5 to TRBJ2-1; tentatively, D is TRBD2 (5 bases). This CDR3 region has 12 residues. Trimming shortened V by 3 bases and J by 8 bases, and 9 bases separated the two germline ends. CDR1 SGHKS and CDR2 YYEKEE come from the germline V gene (reference sequence). CDR3 loop: CASSYRTDEQFF. The CDR3 coding sequence is TGTGCCAGCAGCTATAGGACTGATGAGCAGTTCTTC.

V usage is TRBV6-4 and J usage is TRBJ2-3, with D hard to call. Trimming took off 4 bases at V and 6 bases at J, with 11 bases between the two ends. CDR3 length: 13 residues. Looked up from germline, CDR1 is MRHNA and CDR2 is SNTAGT. CDR3 nucleotides: TGTGCCAGCAGTGTAGCTTTCACGGATACGCAGTATTTT. Translating gives CASSVAFTDTQYF.

V and J are TRBV4-2 and TRBJ2-2, with 9 bases aligning to TRBD2. The CDR3 totals 18 residues. The J segment lost 1 base and the V segment lost 0 bases, leaving 6 bases of the junction unmatched. Germline V gives CDR1 LGHNA, CDR2 YNFKEQ. Here the CDR3 DNA reads TGTGCCAGCAGCCAAGATGCGGCGGGGGGGGTGAACACCGGGGAGCTGTTTTTT. Protein: CASSQDAAGGVNTGELFF.

The chain employs TRBV5-6 and TRBJ2-3; 10 nucleotides align to TRBD1. Germline V gene sequence: CDR1 SGHDT, CDR2 YYEEEE. The CDR3 contains 15 residues. The trim removed 2 bases at V and 1 base at J, leaving 1 base unmatched. This chain's CDR3 is CASSFGTGGTDTQYF. CDR3 coding DNA: TGTGCCAGCAGCTTCGGGACAGGGGGCACAGATACGCAGTATTTT.

The chain joins TRBV27 to TRBJ2-7; 7 bases are a match to TRBD2. Per germline, CDR1 MNHEY and CDR2 SMNVEV (reference sequence). V lost 4 bases, J lost 0 bases, and 9 bases stayed unmatched. The CDR3 covers 16 residues. The CDR3 coding sequence is TGTGCCAGCAGTTCGTTGGGAGGGTGGCCCTCCTACGAGCAGTACTTC. Translated, it gives CASSSLGGWPSYEQYF.

The chain carries TRBV11-3 and TRBJ2-1; 14 bases line up with TRBD2. Germline V CDR1 and CDR2: SGHNT, YENEEA. There are 17 residues in the CDR3. V shed 4 bases and J 6 bases; nucleotides not matched to a gene: 8. CDR3 coding DNA: TGTGCCAGCAGCTACCGGACTAGCGGGAGGCAGACCAATGAGCAGTTCTTC. It specifies CASSYRTSGRQTNEQFF. The whole variable domain, remainder taken from reference TRBV11-3 and TRBJ2-1, is EAGVVQSPRYKIIEKKQPVAFWCNPISGHNTLYWYLQNLGQGPELLIRYENEEAVDDSQLPKDRFSAERLKGVDSTLKIQPAELGDSAVYLCASSYRTSGRQTNEQFFGPGTRLTVL.

The chain carries TRBV5-8 and TRBJ2-1; D unresolved. Germline values: CDR1 SGHTS, CDR2 YDEGEE. Trimming stripped 0 bases from V and 6 bases from J, with 7 bases between. The CDR3 is 13 residues long. The CDR3 nucleotides read TGTGCCAGCAGCTTGGTGCAGGTCAATGAGCAGTTCTTC. Translated: CASSLVQVNEQFF.

The chain links TRBV11-2 to TRBJ2-1; D is perhaps TRBD2 (5 bases). The length of the CDR3 is 13 residues. Germline V gene data show CDR1 as SGHAT and CDR2 as FQNNGV. V was pared by 1 base and J by 10 bases, with 11 bases between. The CDR3 sequence: CASSLGEQPEQFF. The CDR3 DNA is TGTGCCAGCAGCTTAGGGGAGCAGCCAGAGCAGTTCTTC.

The CDR3 coding sequence is TGTGCCAGCAGCTCCTACCCGGGGGTCTCCTACGAGCAGTACGTC. Translating gives CASSSYPGVSYEQYV. The chain recombines TRBV11-2 with TRBJ2-7, with D tentatively TRBD2 (6 bases). V was pared by 4 bases and J by 0 bases, with 13 bases between. Germline V gives CDR1 SGHAT, CDR2 FQNNGV. The CDR3 is 15 amino acids.

This rearrangement joins TRBV4-2 to TRBJ1-1; a weak D match, TRBD1 (5 bases). From germline, CDR1 is LGHNA and CDR2 YNFKEQ. V gave up 0 bases and J gave up 10 bases, with 15 bases separating them. This CDR3 is built from 14 residues. The CDR3 spells CASSQEWTTGVAFF. The CDR3 coding sequence is TGTGCCAGCAGCCAAGAATGGACAACGGGGGTAGCTTTCTTT.

The CDR3 DNA sequence: TGTGCCAGCAGCGTAGGGGGAGATAATTCACCCCTCCACTTT. Translation: CASSVGGDNSPLHF. The chain carries TRBV7-9 and TRBJ1-6; D is possibly TRBD1 (6 bases). This CDR3 has 14 amino acids. The ends were cut back, 5 bases at V and 5 bases at J, with 10 bases in the middle. In germline, CDR1 is SEHNR, CDR2 FQNEAQ (reference sequence).

The rearrangement joins TRBV7-2 to TRBJ2-5; maybe TRBD1 (6 bases). V lost 2 bases, J lost 5 bases, and 9 bases lay in between. CDR3 length: 13 amino acids. Germline CDR1 SGHTA, CDR2 FQGNSA. CDR3 DNA: TGTGCCAGCAGCTTACAAAGGGGGGAGACCCAGTACTTC. Its translation: CASSLQRGETQYF.

The J gene is TRBJ1-6, the V gene TRBV5-1; 8 bases line up with TRBD1. The CDR3 has 15 amino acids. Germline assignment: CDR1 SGHRS and CDR2 YFSETQ. V lost 0 bases to trimming and J lost 9 bases; unmatched junction nucleotides: 5. The CDR3 loop reads CASSLDRGVGSPLHF. The CDR3 DNA follows: TGCGCCAGCAGCTTGGACAGGGGGGTGGGTTCACCCCTCCACTTT.

The J gene is TRBJ2-1, the V gene TRBV9; 8 nucleotides line up with TRBD1. CDR1 is SGDLS and CDR2 is YYNGEE in the germline V gene. The CDR3 is 13 amino acids. J was trimmed by 9 bases and V by 4 bases; bases with no gene match: 6. The CDR3 DNA sequence: TGTGCCAGCAGCCCGGGACAGGTCCTTGAGCAGTTCTTC. Its translation: CASSPGQVLEQFF.

The chain has TRBV28 and TRBJ1-2, with a weak D call TRBD1 (6 bases). The CDR3 runs to 14 residues. The germline V and J ends were trimmed by 6 bases and 4 bases, with 15 bases remaining between them. The germline gives CDR1 MDHEN, CDR2 SYDVKM. CDR3 in DNA: TGTGCCAGCAGATCTACGGGGGGCCTCTATGGCTACACCTTC. Amino acids: CASRSTGGLYGYTF.

This clone was recorded a few times. The V and J genes are TRBV11-3 and TRBJ2-1, with a possible D match to TRBD2 (6 bases). With 4 bases removed from V and 9 bases from J, the gap between germline ends came to 13 bases. The CDR3 is 13 residues long. Germline CDR1 SGHNT, CDR2 YENEEA. In DNA, the CDR3 is TGTGCCAGCAGCTCCAAACGGGGGATTGAGCAGTTCTTC. This sequence encodes CASSSKRGIEQFF.

This clone appeared a single time. This CDR3 reads CASIWTGGNEQFF. As DNA, the CDR3 is TGTGCCAGCATCTGGACAGGGGGCAATGAGCAGTTCTTC. This sequence joins TRBV12-3 or TRBV12-4 and TRBJ2-1; TRBD1 matches 10 bases. Trimming took 7 bases from V and 6 from J; bases not matched to a gene: 3. This CDR3 comprises 13 residues.

This chain links TRBV27 with TRBJ1-1; D gene unclear. CDR3 length: 15 amino acids. The germline V gene has CDR1 MNHEY and CDR2 SMNVEV (reference sequence). V lost 1 base and J lost 2, with 11 bases in between. DNA of the CDR3: TGTGCCAGCAGTTTATTCCTAAACTCCAACACTGAAGCTTTCTTT. As protein: CASSLFLNSNTEAFF.

This clone was seen only once. The chain recombines TRBV5-1 with TRBJ2-7; TRBD2 agrees at 12 bases. Trimming at V came to 4 bases and at J to 3 bases, leaving 8 bases not matched to a gene. The CDR3 spans 16 residues. The germline gives CDR1 SGHRS, CDR2 YFSETQ. CDR3 DNA: TGCGCCAGCAGCCTTGAGAAGACTAGCGGGAGCTACGAGCAGTACTTC. This codes for CASSLEKTSGSYEQYF.